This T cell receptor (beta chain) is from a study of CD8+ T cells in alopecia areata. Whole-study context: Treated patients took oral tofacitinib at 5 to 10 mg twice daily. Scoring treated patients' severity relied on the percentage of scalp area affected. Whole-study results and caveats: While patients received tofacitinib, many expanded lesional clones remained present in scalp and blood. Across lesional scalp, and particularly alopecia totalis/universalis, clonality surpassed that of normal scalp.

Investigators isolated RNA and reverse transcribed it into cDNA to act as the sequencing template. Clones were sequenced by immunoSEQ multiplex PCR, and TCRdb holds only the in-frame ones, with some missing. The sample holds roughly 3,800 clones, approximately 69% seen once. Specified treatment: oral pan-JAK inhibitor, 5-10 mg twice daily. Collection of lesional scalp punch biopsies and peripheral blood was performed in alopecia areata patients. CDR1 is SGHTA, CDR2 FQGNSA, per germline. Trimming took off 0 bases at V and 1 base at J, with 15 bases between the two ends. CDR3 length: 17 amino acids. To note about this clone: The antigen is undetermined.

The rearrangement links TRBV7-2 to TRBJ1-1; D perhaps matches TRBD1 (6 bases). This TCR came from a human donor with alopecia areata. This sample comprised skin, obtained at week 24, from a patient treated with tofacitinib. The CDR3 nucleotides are TGTGCCAGCAGCTTAGCCCCAGGGGTTGTTTGGAACACTGAAGCTTTCTTT. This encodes CASSLAPGVVWNTEAFF.